The clone carrying this TCR beta chain was seen ten or more times. Its cognate antigen is unknown. TCRdb redid the calling of the 5' RACE reads with MiXCR, one entry per CDR3 protein. This table holds some 150,000 distinct CDR3 sequences, about a fifth found once. The sample comes from a study of T-cell memory formation after mild COVID-19. The study, taken as a whole, reports: A second wave expanding day 15 to 37 was CD4+-biased; contracting clones were balanced. Some responding clones appeared in pre-infection memory, suggesting cross-reactive memory joined.

Germline values: CDR1 SGHRS, CDR2 YFSETQ. The CDR3 is 14 residues long. V lost 3 bases to trimming and J lost 4 bases, with 12 bases between them. Sequenced input: PBMCs or a T cell subset sorted from them (not recorded which). The TCR sequence derives from an adult woman who had mild COVID-19 (a few samples of this study predate the infection). Cell type and time point are not known. The chain joins TRBV5-1 to TRBJ2-3, with D tentatively TRBD1 or TRBD2 (7 bases each). In DNA form, the CDR3 reads TGCGCCAGCAGCTCGGGGGGACAGTCAGATACGCAGTATTTT. This gives the protein CASSSGGQSDTQYF. The full variable domain, its missing parts supplied by reference TRBV5-1 and TRBJ2-3, is KAGVTQTPRYLIKTRGQQVTLSCSPISGHRSVSWYQQTPGQGLQFLFEYFSETQRNKGNFPGRFSGRQFSNSRSEMNVSTLELGDSALYLCASSSGGQSDTQYFGPGTRLTVL.